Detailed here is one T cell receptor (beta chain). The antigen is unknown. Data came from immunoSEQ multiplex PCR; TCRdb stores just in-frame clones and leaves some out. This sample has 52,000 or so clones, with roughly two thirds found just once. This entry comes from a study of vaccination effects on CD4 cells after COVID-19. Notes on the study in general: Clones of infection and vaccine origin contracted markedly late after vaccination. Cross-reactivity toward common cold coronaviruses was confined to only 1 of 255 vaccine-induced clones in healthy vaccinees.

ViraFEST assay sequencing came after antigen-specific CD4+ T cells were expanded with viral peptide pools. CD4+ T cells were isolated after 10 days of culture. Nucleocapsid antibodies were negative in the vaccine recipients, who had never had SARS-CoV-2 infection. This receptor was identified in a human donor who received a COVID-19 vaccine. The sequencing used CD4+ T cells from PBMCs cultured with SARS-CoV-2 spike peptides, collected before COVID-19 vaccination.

CDR3 in DNA: TGTGCCAGCAGCTTGCCAGGCGAGTCGTGGGCTTTCTTT. This encodes CASSLPGESWAFF. The genes are TRBV5-4 and TRBJ1-1; no firm D call. Germline V gene lookup returns CDR1 SGHNT and CDR2 YYREEE (reference sequence). There are 13 residues in the CDR3. The V gene lost 1 base and the J gene lost 11 bases, with 15 bases spanning the gap.